This T cell receptor (beta chain) was observed in a study of molecular identifiers for immune sequencing clone quantification (dated by TCRdb to the late 2010s). Regarding the research as a whole: For a replicate experiment, RNA from 20,000 or 100,000 naive CD8 T cells was divided into five aliquots, and four of the five aliquots were sequenced. CD8 T cells were used in a methods study to benchmark molecular-identifier clustering-based TCR repertoire sequencing (MIDCIRS) and TCR RNA copy counting.

The CDR3 has 15 amino acids, counting the end cysteine and phenylalanine. The entry retains the CDR3 DNA only, 45 bases that are in frame from base 1. From the germline V gene, CDR1 is LGHNA and CDR2 is YSLEER. The V end gives up 4 bases and the J end 0 bases, leaving 2 bases in the junction not matched to a gene. Broader findings and caveats from the paper: Clones above 20 RNA copies held over 97% of molecules in CMV-specific effector cells but under 1% in naive cells. Naive libraries contained spiked-in Jurkat TCR RNA (roughly ten copies' worth), which is not part of the donor repertoire. The sizes of highly expanded clones could end up underestimated when identical TCR molecules share a barcode. Modeling gave approximately 3 recovered TCR RNA copies per cell versus about ten by digital PCR, implying around 33% capture efficiency. When barcode sub-clustering was omitted, TCR diversity was inflated by chimeric consensus sequences, with chimeras reaching as high as 47%. A single cell's worth of spiked-in Jurkat TCR RNA was reported detectable even among about 1.1 million naive CD8 T cells.

The receptor library was made with PCR. Sequencing relied on an Illumina HiSeq 4000. Bulk TCR libraries were made following a previously described method, with the TCR primers given in Table S5. Purification of total RNA was performed with the Qiagen AllPrep DNA/RNA kit. Before any analysis, reads coming from multiple sequencing runs of the same library were combined into one pool. The authors' analysis ran thus. Reads were retained only if their TCR constant sequence matched exactly, and those retained reads were trimmed to 150 nt and grouped according to their 12-nt molecular barcodes. Reads in each barcode group were sub-clustered using a 15% Levenshtein threshold, and a quality-weighted consensus sequence was built for each RNA molecule. Non-functional sequences were removed, as were lower-count sequences one edit away from another. On the basis of fitting two negative binomial distributions, barcode sub-clusters with fewer than 20% of the maximum read count were discarded. TCRdb handled the public reads itself, with Q25 trimming in fastp and clone calling in MiXCR, and kept productive beta chains. Duplicate CDR3 protein sequences are folded into a single record with the most common DNA and genes. The V and J calls and clone size come from TCRdb's table, not from the authors' own analysis. This sample lists just under 650,000 distinct CDR3 sequences; about 20% were detected once. The top ten clones comprise 0.85% of the sample.

Libraries of naive CD8 T cells were built from approximately 20,000 to 980,000 sorted cells, with 10%, 30% or 50% of the purified RNA used. Naive CD8 T cells, defined as CD8+CD4-CCR7+CD45RA+, were FACS-sorted into RLT Plus buffer on a BD FACSAria II. Detection sensitivity was tested by spiking Jurkat RNA equal to some 10 TCR copies' worth into samples containing roughly 19,000-1,100,000 naive CD8 T cells. Enrichment of CD8 T cells was performed with RosetteSep CD8+ T Cell Enrichment Cocktail and Ficoll-Paque, after which ACK red cell lysis was carried out. In the case of this clonotype: The antigen it binds to is not known. No per-base quality is available; no much larger clone lies one base away.

This clonotype was sampled from a human donor in good health. Some libraries in this study had Jurkat cell RNA spiked in. The specimen was naive CD8+ T cells from blood, with Jurkat cell RNA spiked in. Explained via the paper, the cell subset or site label denotes: FACS-sorted CD8+CD4-CCR7+CD45RA+ naive T cells. This chain joins TRBV4-3 to TRBJ1-4, with 7 junctional bases fitting TRBD1. The DNA is TGCGCCAGCAGCCTAGACAGGGCAACTAATGAAAAACTGTTTTTT. Its amino acids are CASSLDRATNEKLFF.